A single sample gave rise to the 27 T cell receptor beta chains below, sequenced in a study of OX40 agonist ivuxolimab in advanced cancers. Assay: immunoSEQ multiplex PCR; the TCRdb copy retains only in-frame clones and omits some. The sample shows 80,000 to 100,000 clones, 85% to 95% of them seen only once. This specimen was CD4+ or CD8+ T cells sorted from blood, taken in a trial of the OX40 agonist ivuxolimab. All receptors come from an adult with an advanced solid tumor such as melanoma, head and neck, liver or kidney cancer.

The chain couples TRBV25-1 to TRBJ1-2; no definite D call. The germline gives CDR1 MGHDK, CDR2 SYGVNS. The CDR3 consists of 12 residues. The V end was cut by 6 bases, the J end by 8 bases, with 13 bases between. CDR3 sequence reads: CASRGLALGYTF. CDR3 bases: TGTGCCAGCAGAGGCTTAGCCCTAGGCTACACCTTC.

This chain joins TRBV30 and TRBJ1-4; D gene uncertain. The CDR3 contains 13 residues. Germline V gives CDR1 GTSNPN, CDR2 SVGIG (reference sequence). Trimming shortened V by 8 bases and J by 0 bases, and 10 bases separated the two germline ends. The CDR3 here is CASVTATNEKLFF. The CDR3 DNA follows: TGTGCCAGTGTAACAGCAACTAATGAAAAACTGTTTTTT.

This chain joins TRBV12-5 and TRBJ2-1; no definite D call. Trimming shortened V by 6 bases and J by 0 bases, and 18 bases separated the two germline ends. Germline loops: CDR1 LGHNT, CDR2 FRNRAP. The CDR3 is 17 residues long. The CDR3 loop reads CASGRNLVVNSYNEQFF. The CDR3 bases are TGTGCTAGTGGCCGAAACCTAGTGGTAAACTCCTACAATGAGCAGTTCTTC.

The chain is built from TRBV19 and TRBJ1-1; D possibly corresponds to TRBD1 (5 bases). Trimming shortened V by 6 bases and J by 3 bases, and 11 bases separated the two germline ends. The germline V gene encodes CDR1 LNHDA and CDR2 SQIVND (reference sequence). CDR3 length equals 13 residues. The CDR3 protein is CASSRVADTEAFF. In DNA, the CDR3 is TGTGCCAGTAGCAGGGTCGCGGACACTGAAGCTTTCTTT.

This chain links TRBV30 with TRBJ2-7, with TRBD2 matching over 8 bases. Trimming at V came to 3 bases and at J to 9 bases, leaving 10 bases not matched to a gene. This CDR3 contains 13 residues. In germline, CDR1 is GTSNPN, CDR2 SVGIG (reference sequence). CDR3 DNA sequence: TGTGCCTGGAGGATGACCGGGAGGGCCCGGCAGTACGTC. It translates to CAWRMTGRARQYV.

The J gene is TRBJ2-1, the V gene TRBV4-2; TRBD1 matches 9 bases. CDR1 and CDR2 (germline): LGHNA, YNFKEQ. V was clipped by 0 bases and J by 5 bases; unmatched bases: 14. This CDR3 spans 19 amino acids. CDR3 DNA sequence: TGTGCCAGCAGCCAAGATGCGCTACCGGGACAGGGAGGCAACAATGAGCAGTTCTTC. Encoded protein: CASSQDALPGQGGNNEQFF.

The CDR3 here is CASSPPSGSSKQFF. Here the CDR3 DNA reads TGCGCCAGCAGCCCACCTAGCGGGAGTTCGAAGCAGTTCTTC. This chain joins TRBV5-1 and TRBJ2-1; TRBD2 matches at 10 bases. Germline assignment: CDR1 SGHRS and CDR2 YFSETQ. The CDR3 has 14 amino acids. The junction had 9 bases not matched to a gene; V was cut back by 4 bases and J by 11 bases.

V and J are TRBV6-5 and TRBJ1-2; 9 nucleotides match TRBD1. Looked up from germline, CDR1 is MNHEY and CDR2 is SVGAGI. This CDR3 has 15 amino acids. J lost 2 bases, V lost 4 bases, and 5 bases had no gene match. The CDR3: CASSFRQGGNYGYTF. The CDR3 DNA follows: TGTGCCAGCAGTTTCCGACAGGGGGGCAACTATGGCTACACCTTC.

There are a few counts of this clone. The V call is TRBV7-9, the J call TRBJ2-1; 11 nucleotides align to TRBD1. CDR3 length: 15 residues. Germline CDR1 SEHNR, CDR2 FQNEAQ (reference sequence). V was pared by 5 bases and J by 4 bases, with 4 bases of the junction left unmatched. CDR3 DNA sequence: TGTGCCAGCAGCGTAGGGACAGGGGGTTACAATGAGCAGTTCTTC. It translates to CASSVGTGGYNEQFF.

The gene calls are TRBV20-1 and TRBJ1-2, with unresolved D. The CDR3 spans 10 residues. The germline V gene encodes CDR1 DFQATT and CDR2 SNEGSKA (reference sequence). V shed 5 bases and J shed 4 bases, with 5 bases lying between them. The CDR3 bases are TGCAGTGCTTGGGTCTATGGCTACACCTTC. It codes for CSAWVYGYTF.

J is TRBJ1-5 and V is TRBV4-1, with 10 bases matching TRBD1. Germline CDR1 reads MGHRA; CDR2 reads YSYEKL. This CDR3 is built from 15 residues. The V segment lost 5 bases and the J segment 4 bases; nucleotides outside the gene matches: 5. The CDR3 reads CASSEWGQGNQPQHF. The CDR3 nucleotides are TGCGCCAGCAGCGAATGGGGACAGGGGAATCAGCCCCAGCATTTT.

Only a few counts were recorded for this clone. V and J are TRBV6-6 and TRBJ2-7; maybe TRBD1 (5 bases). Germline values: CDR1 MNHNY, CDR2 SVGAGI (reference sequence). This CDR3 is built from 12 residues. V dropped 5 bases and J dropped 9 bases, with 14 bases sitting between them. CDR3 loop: CASSGPGFGQYV. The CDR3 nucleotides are TGTGCCAGCAGTGGACCAGGGTTCGGGCAGTACGTC.

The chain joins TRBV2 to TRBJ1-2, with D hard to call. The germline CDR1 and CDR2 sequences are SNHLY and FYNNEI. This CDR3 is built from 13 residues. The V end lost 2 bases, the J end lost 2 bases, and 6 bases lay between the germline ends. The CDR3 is CASSENPNYGYTF. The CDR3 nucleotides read TGTGCCAGCAGTGAAAACCCAAACTATGGCTACACCTTC.

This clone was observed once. The CDR3 here is CASSATTHNYGYTF. CDR3 sequence (DNA): TGTGCCAGCTCAGCGACTACACACAACTATGGCTACACCTTC. The rearrangement uses TRBV18 and TRBJ1-2; no reliable D call. Germline CDR1 reads KGHSH; CDR2 reads LQKENI. This CDR3 is 14 amino acids long. V lost 5 bases and J 2 bases, leaving 12 bases between the germline ends.

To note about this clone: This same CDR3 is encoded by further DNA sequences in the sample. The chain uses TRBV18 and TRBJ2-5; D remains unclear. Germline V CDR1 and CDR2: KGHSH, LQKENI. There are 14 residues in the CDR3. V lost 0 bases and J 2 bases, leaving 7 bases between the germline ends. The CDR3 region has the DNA TGTGCCAGCTCACCACCTAGCAGACAAGAGACCCAGTACTTC. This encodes CASSPPSRQETQYF.

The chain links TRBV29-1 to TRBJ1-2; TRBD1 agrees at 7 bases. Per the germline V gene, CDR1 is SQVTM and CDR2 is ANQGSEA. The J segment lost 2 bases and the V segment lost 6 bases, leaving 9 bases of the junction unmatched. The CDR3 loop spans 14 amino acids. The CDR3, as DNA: TGCAGCGTCCCAGGGGGGAAAACGAACTATGGCTACACCTTC. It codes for CSVPGGKTNYGYTF.

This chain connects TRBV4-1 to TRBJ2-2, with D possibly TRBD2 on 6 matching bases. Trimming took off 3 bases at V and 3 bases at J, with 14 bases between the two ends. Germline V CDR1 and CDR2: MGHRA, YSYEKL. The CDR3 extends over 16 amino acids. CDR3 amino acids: CASSHQSGPYTGELFF. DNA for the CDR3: TGCGCCAGCAGCCATCAAAGCGGGCCTTACACCGGGGAGCTGTTTTTT.

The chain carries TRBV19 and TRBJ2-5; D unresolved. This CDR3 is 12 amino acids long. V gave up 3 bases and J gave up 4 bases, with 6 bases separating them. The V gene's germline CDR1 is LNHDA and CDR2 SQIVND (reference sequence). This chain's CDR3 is CASSMFGETQYF. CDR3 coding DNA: TGTGCCAGTAGTATGTTCGGAGAGACCCAGTACTTC.

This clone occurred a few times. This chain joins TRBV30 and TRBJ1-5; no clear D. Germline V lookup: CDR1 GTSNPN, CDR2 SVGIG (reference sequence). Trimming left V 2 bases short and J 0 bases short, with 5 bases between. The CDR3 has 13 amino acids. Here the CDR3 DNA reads TGTGCCTGGAGTATCGGTAGCAATCAGCCCCAGCATTTT. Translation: CAWSIGSNQPQHF.

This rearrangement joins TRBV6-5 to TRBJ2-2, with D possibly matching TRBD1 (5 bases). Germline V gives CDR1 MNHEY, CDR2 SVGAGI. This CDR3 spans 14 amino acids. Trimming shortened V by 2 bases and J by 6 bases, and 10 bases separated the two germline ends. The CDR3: CASSYLSRAGELFF. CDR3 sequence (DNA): TGTGCCAGCAGTTACCTAAGCAGGGCCGGGGAGCTGTTTTTT.

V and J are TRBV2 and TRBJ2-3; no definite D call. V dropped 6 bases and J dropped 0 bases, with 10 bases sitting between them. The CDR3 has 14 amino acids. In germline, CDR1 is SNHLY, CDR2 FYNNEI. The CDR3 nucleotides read TGTGCCAGCAGGGTGACGGCCAGCACAGATACGCAGTATTTT. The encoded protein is CASRVTASTDTQYF.

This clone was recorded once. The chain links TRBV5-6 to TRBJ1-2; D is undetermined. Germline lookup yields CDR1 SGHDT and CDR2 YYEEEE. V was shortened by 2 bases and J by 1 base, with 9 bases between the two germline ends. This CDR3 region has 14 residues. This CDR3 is CASSFSRVNYGYTF. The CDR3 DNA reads TGTGCCAGCAGCTTCTCTCGGGTTAACTATGGCTACACCTTC.

In DNA form, the CDR3 reads TGCAGTGCAAGCTGGGGCTACGAGCAGTACTTC. As protein: CSASWGYEQYF. V is TRBV20-1 and J is TRBJ2-7; D remains unclear. Germline V lookup: CDR1 DFQATT, CDR2 SNEGSKA (reference sequence). The CDR3 runs to 11 residues. V gave up 6 bases and J gave up 3 bases, with 9 bases separating them.

The CDR3 is CAWSPPGPGVNTEAFF. DNA of the CDR3: TGTGCCTGGAGTCCCCCAGGACCCGGCGTGAACACTGAAGCTTTCTTT. This chain links TRBV30 with TRBJ1-1; D not resolved. Germline CDR1 and CDR2: GTSNPN and SVGIG (reference sequence). V lost 2 bases to trimming and J lost 0 bases, with 16 bases between them. The CDR3 totals 16 residues.

CDR3 protein: CASSQGWNNEQFF. For the CDR3, the DNA is TGCGCCAGCAGCCAAGGTTGGAACAATGAGCAGTTCTTC. The chain recombines TRBV4-3 with TRBJ2-1; D gene unclear. Trimming shortened V by 1 base and J by 5 bases, and 6 bases separated the two germline ends. The germline CDR1 and CDR2 sequences are LGHNA and YSLEER. There are 13 residues in the CDR3.

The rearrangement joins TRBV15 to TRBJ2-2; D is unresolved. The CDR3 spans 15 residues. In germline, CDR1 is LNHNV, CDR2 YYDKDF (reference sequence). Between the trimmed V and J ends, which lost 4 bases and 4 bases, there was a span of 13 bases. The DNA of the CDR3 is TGTGCCACCAGCATTCTCGACGGATTCACCGGGGAGCTGTTTTTT. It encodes CATSILDGFTGELFF.

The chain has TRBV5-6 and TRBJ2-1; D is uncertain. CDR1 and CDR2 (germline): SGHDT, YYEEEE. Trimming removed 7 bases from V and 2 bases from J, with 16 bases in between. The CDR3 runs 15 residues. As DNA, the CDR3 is TGTGCCAGCGTCGGAACGGAATGGACCTACAATGAGCAGTTCTTC. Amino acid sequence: CASVGTEWTYNEQFF.